This T cell receptor beta chain was recorded in a study of blood T cell repertoires in COVID-19. The wider study: Italy, Spain and the United States were the sources of the convalescent and acute COVID-19 samples. Sources were T cells, B-cell-depleted T cells, or PBMCs; the material itself was cDNA or gDNA.

As originally analysed: For nucleated cells, counts were estimated from reference gene primer amplification. Assay used: immunoSEQ multiplex PCR; TCRdb lists only in-frame clones, some missing. V and J calls and clone size are copied from that table; D and trimming were computed from the DNA. The sample shows about 120,000 clones, approximately 81% of them seen only once. The ends were cut back, 2 bases at V and 4 bases at J, with 8 bases in the middle. The V gene's germline CDR1 is SGHTA and CDR2 FQGNSA. The CDR3 spans 13 residues. This clone was observed once. The sequence was collected from a man aged 55 to 70 with acute or convalescent COVID-19. Source material: peripheral blood. V and J are TRBV7-2 and TRBJ1-2; D is undetermined. CDR3 region: CASSLPRGYGYTF. CDR3 bases: TGTGCCAGCAGCTTACCGCGGGGCTATGGCTACACCTTC. Supplemented by reference TRBV7-2 and TRBJ1-2, the full variable domain reads GAGVSQSPSNKVTEKGKDVELRCDPISGHTALYWYRQSLGQGLEFLIYFQGNSAPDKSGLPSDRFSAERTGGSVSTLTIQRTQQEDSAVYLCASSLPRGYGYTFGSGTRLTVV.